A selection of T cell receptor beta chains follows, all from one sample in a study of blood T cell repertoires in COVID-19. The protocol was immunoSEQ multiplex PCR, while the TCRdb copy is restricted to in-frame clones and leaves out a portion. Of some 9,900 clones listed, roughly 87% are singletons. Sequencing input: peripheral blood. The receptors derive from a human donor in a cohort sampled during active COVID-19. Each CDR3 is given with its conserved first and last residue. A D gene is named only where the DNA matches it firmly. Clone size is shown for a subset of rows, as once, few, many or a class of expanded clone.

j_call	clone_size	v_call	d_call	cdr3_aa	cdr3_nt
TRBJ1-2	NA	TRBV19	NA	CASSRDTANYGYTF	TGTGCCAGTAGTAGGGACACAGCTAACTATGGCTACACCTTC
TRBJ1-5	NA	TRBV2	TRBD1	CASTSQERDRTVESNQPQHF	TGTGCCAGCACCTCCCAAGAGAGGGACAGGACCGTTGAAAGCAATCAGCCCCAGCATTTT
TRBJ2-7	large	TRBV28	NA	CASRLGGLIYEQYF	TGTGCCAGCAGACTTGGAGGACTGATCTACGAGCAGTACTTC
TRBJ1-2	NA	TRBV19	TRBD1	CASRLEGQGNLYGYTF	TGTGCCAGTAGACTGGAAGGACAGGGTAACCTCTATGGCTACACCTTC
TRBJ1-1	once	TRBV7-3	NA	CASSLRPADTEAFF	TGTGCCAGCAGCTTAAGGCCTGCAGACACTGAAGCTTTCTTT
TRBJ1-2	NA	TRBV3-1/TRBV3-2	NA	CASSQDRPGALTTNYGYTF	TGTGCCAGCAGCCAAGATCGCCCAGGGGCACTGACAACTAACTATGGCTACACCTTC
TRBJ2-1	NA	TRBV7-2	TRBD2	CASSPGSGGSYNEQFF	TGTGCCAGCAGCCCGGGTAGCGGGGGGTCCTACAATGAGCAGTTCTTC
TRBJ2-1	NA	TRBV6-5	NA	CASSPQGYGLFF	TGTGCCAGCAGCCCACAGGGCTATGGTCTGTTCTTC
TRBJ2-7	NA	TRBV2	NA	CASMSMFSYEQYF	TGTGCCAGCATGAGTATGTTCTCCTACGAGCAGTACTTC
TRBJ1-6	NA	TRBV10-3	NA	CAIRGETYNSPLHF	TGTGCCATTCGCGGGGAAACCTATAATTCACCCCTCCACTTT
TRBJ2-3	NA	TRBV10-1	TRBD1	CASSELTGISTDTQYF	TGCGCCAGCAGTGAGTTGACAGGGATTAGCACAGATACGCAGTATTTT
TRBJ2-3	NA	TRBV30	TRBD1	CAYQGQGVKDTQYF	TGTGCCTACCAAGGACAGGGGGTGAAAGATACGCAGTATTTT
TRBJ2-1	NA	TRBV14	NA	CASSSTRVGYNEQFF	TGTGCCAGCAGCTCTACGCGGGTCGGGTACAATGAGCAGTTCTTC
TRBJ2-7	NA	TRBV27	NA	CASRVAYDSSYEQYF	TGTGCCAGCAGGGTAGCGTACGATTCCTCCTACGAGCAGTACTTC
TRBJ2-7	NA	TRBV6-1	TRBD1	CASSEADRFHEQYF	TGTGCCAGCAGTGAAGCGGACAGGTTCCACGAGCAGTACTTC
TRBJ1-5	NA	TRBV19	NA	CASKEAGSYGYSNQPQHF	TGTGCCAGTAAGGAGGCAGGCTCGTACGGCTATAGCAATCAGCCCCAGCATTTT
TRBJ2-1	NA	TRBV11-2	TRBD2	CASSLVAGTYNEQFF	TGTGCCAGCAGCTTAGTAGCGGGAACCTACAATGAGCAGTTCTTC
TRBJ2-1	once	TRBV28	NA	CASRSNWAFEGNEQFF	TGTGCCAGCAGATCTAACTGGGCCTTTGAGGGCAATGAGCAGTTCTTC
TRBJ2-1	NA	TRBV30	TRBD2	CAWSVRASGDYEQFF	TGTGCCTGGAGTGTACGGGCTAGCGGGGACTATGAGCAGTTCTTC
TRBJ2-1	once	TRBV6-5	NA	CASRVMAGQYEQFF	TGTGCCAGCAGGGTGATGGCAGGCCAGTATGAGCAGTTCTTC
TRBJ2-7	NA	TRBV18	NA	CASSPLRDSSYEQYF	TGTGCCAGCTCACCACTCCGGGACTCCTCCTACGAGCAGTACTTC
TRBJ1-2	NA	TRBV5-1	TRBD1	CASSPQPGDSSHNYGYTF	TGCGCCAGCAGCCCCCAACCGGGGGACAGTTCCCATAACTATGGCTACACCTTC
TRBJ2-7	NA	TRBV7-9	NA	CASSFQGYEQYF	TGTGCCAGCAGCTTTCAGGGCTACGAGCAGTACTTC
TRBJ2-2	NA	TRBV7-2	TRBD1	CASSLDRGRIGELFF	TGTGCCAGCAGCCTCGACAGGGGGCGCATCGGGGAGCTGTTTTTT
TRBJ2-5	NA	TRBV6-5	NA	CASSPGFEWTQYF	TGTGCCAGCAGCCCGGGATTCGAGTGGACCCAGTACTTC
TRBJ2-1	NA	TRBV27	TRBD1	CASTAGQGDNEQFF	TGTGCCAGCACGGCAGGACAGGGCGACAATGAGCAGTTCTTC
TRBJ2-3	NA	TRBV7-7	NA	CASSIDPRADTQYF	TGTGCTAGCAGCATAGATCCTCGGGCAGATACGCAGTATTTT
TRBJ2-5	few	TRBV11-3	TRBD2	CASSLGVAGGLGQETQYF	TGTGCCAGCAGCTTAGGGGTAGCGGGGGGGCTAGGACAAGAGACCCAGTACTTC
TRBJ2-7	NA	TRBV6-5	NA	CASSYSRSHEQYF	TGTGCCAGCAGTTACTCGCGGAGCCACGAGCAGTACTTC
TRBJ2-1	few	TRBV6-4	TRBD2	CASSPGTTGEQFF	TGTGCCAGCAGCCCCGGGACTACGGGCGAGCAGTTCTTC
TRBJ2-2	NA	TRBV9	TRBD1	CASSVVGQGVGELFF	TGTGCCAGCAGCGTAGTCGGGCAGGGGGTCGGGGAGCTGTTTTTT
TRBJ1-3	NA	TRBV28	NA	CASKGMSSGNTIYF	TGTGCCAGCAAGGGGATGAGCTCTGGAAACACCATATATTTT